The clone carrying this T cell receptor beta chain was counted only a few times. What it binds is not known. TCRdb re-analysed the 5' RACE reads in MiXCR, keeping a single row per CDR3 protein. The repertoire has under 600,000 distinct CDR3 sequences, around an eighth of them found once; the top ten carry around 15%. V lost 4 bases, J lost 0 bases, and 10 bases lay in between. The germline gives CDR1 SGDLS, CDR2 YYNGEE. This CDR3 region has 14 residues. These data come from a study of T cells after yellow fever vaccination. Overall study findings and caveats: Abundant clonotypes from the bulk population could get into FACS-sorted repertoires as contaminants. Subsequent booster samples again held most clones from primary vaccination (around 96% CD4, roughly 90% CD8).

V and J are TRBV9 and TRBJ1-1; a weak D match, TRBD1 (5 bases). The sequence derives from a young man who received the YFV17D yellow fever vaccine. Sequences were derived from PBMCs, sampled on the day of the yellow fever booster vaccination. CDR3 DNA: TGTGCCAGCAGCTTGGACAACATGAACACTGAAGCTTTCTTT. This codes for CASSLDNMNTEAFF.